Listed below are T cell receptor beta chains from one sample, sequenced in a study of blood T cell repertoires in COVID-19. Profiled with immunoSEQ multiplex PCR; TCRdb holds only in-frame clones, not every one. The data show roughly 300,000 clones, 70% to 85% seen once. Source material: peripheral blood. The receptors come from a human donor with COVID-19, enrolled during active disease. The donor label of this sample is uncertain. CDR3s include the opening cysteine and the closing phenylalanine or tryptophan. The D gene is left open where the match is weak. Size values are once, few and many counts, or a class for expanded clones, and some rows have none.

j_call v_call d_call clone_size cdr3_nt cdr3_aa
TRBJ1-5 TRBV28 - - TGTGCCAGCAGTTTTACCGGGGATCCCTGGCGACCCCAGCATTTT CASSFTGDPWRPQHF
TRBJ2-1 TRBV18 TRBD1 - TGTGCCAGCTCATTCACCTCATTTGGGACAGGGGCCTACAATGAGCAGTTCTTC CASSFTSFGTGAYNEQFF
TRBJ1-5 TRBV30 - once TGTGCCTGGAGTGGAGACACGAGCAATCAGCCCCAGCATTTT CAWSGDTSNQPQHF
TRBJ1-2 TRBV18 - - TGTGCCAGCTCACCCCCGTTAGCGGGGAGCTATGGCTACACCTTC CASSPPLAGSYGYTF
TRBJ2-1 TRBV24-1 TRBD1 - TGTGCCACCAGTGATCACGGAAGGGGGCGAACGGATGAGCAGTTCTTC CATSDHGRGRTDEQFF
TRBJ2-3 TRBV9 TRBD2 - TGTGCCAGCAGCGTAGGTAGAGCGGGAGAGGGTCGTGTCGCAGATACGCAGTATTTT CASSVGRAGEGRVADTQYF
TRBJ1-1 TRBV7-2 - few TGTGCCAGCAGCTTATATGCCGGGAACACTGAAGCTTTCTTT CASSLYAGNTEAFF
TRBJ2-1 TRBV11-2 - - TGTGCCAGCAGCTTTACTATTTCCAATGAGCAGTTCTTC CASSFTISNEQFF
TRBJ2-7 TRBV9 TRBD1 - TGTGCCAGCAGCGTAGGCTCCCGGGACAGGGGGCAAGACGAGCAGTACTTC CASSVGSRDRGQDEQYF
TRBJ2-1 TRBV14 TRBD2 - TGTGCCAGCAGCCGCCGGACTAGCGTACTATACAATGAGCAGTTCTTC CASSRRTSVLYNEQFF
TRBJ2-1 TRBV19 - - TGTGCCAGTAGTATCGCAGGGAAGGGAGAGCAGTTCTTC CASSIAGKGEQFF
TRBJ2-1 TRBV27 - once TGTGCCAGCCTGGATCTAGCGAAACGGAATGAGCAGTTCTTC CASLDLAKRNEQFF
TRBJ1-4 TRBV23-1 - - TGCGCCAGCAGGCCCTCGCCTCAGGTGGGCGGGGTCGATTTTGAAAAACTGTTTTTT CASRPSPQVGGVDFEKLFF
TRBJ1-1 TRBV5-6 TRBD1 - TGTGCCAGCAGCTTGGTTACAGGGGGCACTGAAGCTTTCTTT CASSLVTGGTEAFF
TRBJ1-4 TRBV2 - - TGTGCCAGCAGTGAAGCGCTTGGGGGAGGGGATGAAAAACTGTTTTTT CASSEALGGGDEKLFF
TRBJ2-7 TRBV6-5 TRBD1 - TGTGCCGGCCACTCCACAGGGGGCTTCGAGCAGTACTTC CAGHSTGGFEQYF
TRBJ2-3 TRBV11-2 TRBD1 few TGTGCCAGCAGCCTCGACAGGGGGGGCACAGATACGCAGTATTTT CASSLDRGGTDTQYF
TRBJ2-3 TRBV19 TRBD2 - TGTGCCACCACACTAGCGGGAGCAGATACGCAGTATTTT CATTLAGADTQYF
TRBJ1-4 TRBV7-2 - - TGTGCCAGCAGCTTACCGGGGTACCGGGAAAAACTGTTTTTT CASSLPGYREKLFF
TRBJ1-2 TRBV9 - - TGTGCCAGCAGCGATCGTAGGCCTCAGGGAGGGGACCCCCTGGTAAATGGCTACACCTTC CASSDRRPQGGDPLVNGYTF
TRBJ2-1 TRBV11-3 - - TGTGCCAGCAGCAAGGGGAAATACAATGAGCAGTTCTTC CASSKGKYNEQFF
TRBJ1-2 TRBV7-9 - - TGTGCCAGCAGCTTCCGGACAGCTAACTATGGCTACACCTTC CASSFRTANYGYTF
TRBJ2-1 TRBV7-2 - - TGTGCCAGCAGCTTAGAAGGGGGTGACAATGAGCAGTTCTTC CASSLEGGDNEQFF
TRBJ2-3 TRBV5-5 - - TGTGCCAGCAGCGGAGCGACAGATACGCAGTATTTT CASSGATDTQYF
TRBJ1-4 TRBV28 TRBD1 - TGTGCCAGCACGGTACAGGGGGTCGAAGAAAAACTGTTTTTT CASTVQGVEEKLFF
TRBJ1-5 TRBV10-3 - - TGTGCCACTAAGGGGATCAATCAGCCCCAGCATTTT CATKGINQPQHF
TRBJ1-3 TRBV27 - - TGTGCCAGCAGCCCCGAGTGGAGGGCTGGAAACACCATATATTTT CASSPEWRAGNTIYF